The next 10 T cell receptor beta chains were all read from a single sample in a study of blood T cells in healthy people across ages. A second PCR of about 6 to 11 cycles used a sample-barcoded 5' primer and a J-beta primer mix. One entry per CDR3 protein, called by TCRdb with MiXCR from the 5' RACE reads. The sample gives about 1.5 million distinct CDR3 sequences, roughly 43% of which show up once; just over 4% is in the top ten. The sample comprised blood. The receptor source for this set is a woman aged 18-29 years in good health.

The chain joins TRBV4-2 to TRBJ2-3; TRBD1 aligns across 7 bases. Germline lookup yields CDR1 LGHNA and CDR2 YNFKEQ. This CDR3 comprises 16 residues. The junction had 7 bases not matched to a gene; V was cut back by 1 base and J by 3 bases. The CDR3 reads CASSQAKGQLTDTQYF. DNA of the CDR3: TGTGCCAGCAGCCAAGCCAAGGGACAGCTTACAGATACGCAGTATTTT.

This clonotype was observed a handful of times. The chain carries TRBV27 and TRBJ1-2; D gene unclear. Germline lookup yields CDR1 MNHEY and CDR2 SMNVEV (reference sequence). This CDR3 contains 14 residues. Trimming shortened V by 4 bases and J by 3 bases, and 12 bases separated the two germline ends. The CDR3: CASSSSGLYYGYTF. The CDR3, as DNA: TGTGCCAGCAGTTCGTCCGGGCTATACTATGGCTACACCTTC.

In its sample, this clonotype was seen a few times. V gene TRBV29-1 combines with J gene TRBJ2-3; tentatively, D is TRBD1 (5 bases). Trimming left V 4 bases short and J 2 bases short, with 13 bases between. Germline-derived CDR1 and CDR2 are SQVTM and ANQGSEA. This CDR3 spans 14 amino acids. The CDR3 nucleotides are TGCAGCGTTGTCAGGGATTGGTCCACAGATACGCAGTATTTT. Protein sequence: CSVVRDWSTDTQYF.

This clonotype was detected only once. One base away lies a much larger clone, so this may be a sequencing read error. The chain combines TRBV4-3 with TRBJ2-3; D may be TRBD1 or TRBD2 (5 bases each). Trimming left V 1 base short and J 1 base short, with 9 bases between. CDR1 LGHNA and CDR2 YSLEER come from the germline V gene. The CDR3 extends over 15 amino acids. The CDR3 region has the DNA TGCGCCAGCAGCCAAGTCGGGGCTGGCACAGATACGCAGTATTTT. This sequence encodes CASSQVGAGTDTQYF.

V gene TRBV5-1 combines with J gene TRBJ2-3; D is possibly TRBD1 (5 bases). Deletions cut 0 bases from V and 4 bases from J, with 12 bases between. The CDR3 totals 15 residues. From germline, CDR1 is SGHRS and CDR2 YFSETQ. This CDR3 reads CASSLEGLWADTQYF. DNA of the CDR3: TGCGCCAGCAGCTTGGAGGGGTTATGGGCAGATACGCAGTATTTT. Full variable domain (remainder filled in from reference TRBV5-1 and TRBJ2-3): KAGVTQTPRYLIKTRGQQVTLSCSPISGHRSVSWYQQTPGQGLQFLFEYFSETQRNKGNFPGRFSGRQFSNSRSEMNVSTLELGDSALYLCASSLEGLWADTQYFGPGTRLTVL.

CDR3 residues: CASSYFSSMGTEAFF. CDR3 coding DNA: TGTGCCAGCAGCTATTTCAGCTCGATGGGCACTGAAGCTTTCTTT. V and J are TRBV7-9 and TRBJ1-1; no clear D gene. V lost 4 bases to trimming and J lost 4 bases, with 16 bases between them. Germline loops: CDR1 SEHNR, CDR2 FQNEAQ (reference sequence). The CDR3 totals 15 residues.

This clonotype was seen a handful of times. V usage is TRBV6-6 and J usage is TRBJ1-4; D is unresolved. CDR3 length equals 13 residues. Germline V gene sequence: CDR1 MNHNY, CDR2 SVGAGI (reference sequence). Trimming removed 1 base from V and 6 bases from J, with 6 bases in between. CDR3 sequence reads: CASSYYRDEKLFF. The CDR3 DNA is TGTGCCAGCAGTTACTATAGAGATGAAAAACTGTTTTTT.

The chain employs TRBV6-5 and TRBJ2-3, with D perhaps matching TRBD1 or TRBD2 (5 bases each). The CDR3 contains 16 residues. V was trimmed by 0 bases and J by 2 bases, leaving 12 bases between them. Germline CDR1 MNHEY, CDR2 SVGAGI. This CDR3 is CASSYSGRPLTDTQYF. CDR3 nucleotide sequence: TGTGCCAGCAGTTACTCGGGACGGCCCCTCACAGATACGCAGTATTTT.

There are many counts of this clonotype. CDR3 amino acids: CSARTAGGTYEQYF. CDR3 nucleotides: TGCAGTGCTAGAACAGCGGGGGGGACCTACGAGCAGTACTTC. This sequence joins TRBV20-1 and TRBJ2-7, with 10 bases aligning to TRBD2. The CDR3 extends over 14 amino acids. Germline V CDR1 and CDR2: DFQATT, SNEGSKA (reference sequence). J lost 2 bases, V lost 2 bases, and 3 bases had no gene match.

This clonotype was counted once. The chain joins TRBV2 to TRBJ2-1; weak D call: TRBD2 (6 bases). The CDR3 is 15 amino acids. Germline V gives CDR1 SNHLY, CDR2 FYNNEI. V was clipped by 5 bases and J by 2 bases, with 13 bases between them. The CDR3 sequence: CASSPAGPTYNEQFF. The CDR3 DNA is TGTGCCAGCAGTCCGGCGGGACCAACCTACAATGAGCAGTTCTTC.